This TCR beta chain was sequenced during a study of T cell changes during pregnancy in multiple sclerosis. Method: immunoSEQ multiplex PCR; TCRdb's copy keeps in-frame clones and lacks some. The data show 30,000 to 45,000 clones, with 88% seen just once and over 0.5% held by the top ten. Germline CDR1 reads SGHTA; CDR2 reads FQGNSA. V lost 1 base to trimming and J lost 0 bases, with 13 bases between them. This CDR3 has 16 residues. This clonotype was sampled from a female donor with multiple sclerosis, enrolled in a pregnancy study. The chain recombines TRBV7-2 with TRBJ2-7; D is unresolved. Sample: CD4+ T cells from peripheral blood mononuclear cells, taken in the first trimester of pregnancy. DNA for the CDR3: TGTGCCAGCAGCTTAGTGCCCACAATGTACTCCTACGAGCAGTACTTC. Translating it yields CASSLVPTMYSYEQYF.